This T cell receptor beta chain was observed in a study of CD8+ T cells in alopecia areata. Study findings and constraints: Sequencing of scalp tissue also captures the resident alphabeta T cells of normal skin. Higher clonality and more expanded CD8+ clones appeared in lesional than normal scalp.

The ends lost 3 bases at V and 6 bases at J; junction bases unmatched: 11. The CDR3 has 17 amino acids. Germline assignment: CDR1 SEHNR and CDR2 FQNEAQ (reference sequence). This clone was detected a few times. What it binds is unknown. Reverse transcribed after extraction, RNA yielded cDNA as the sequencing template. This table comes from immunoSEQ multiplex PCR, and its TCRdb copy is limited to in-frame clones, with some not included. The data hold around 140,000 clones, with about three fifths observed a single time. The chain couples TRBV7-9 to TRBJ1-5; TRBD1 matches 10 bases. The specimen was CD4+ T cells sorted from blood, collected at week 0. This clonotype was obtained from a human donor with alopecia areata. The CDR3 protein is CASSFGTGDFGGQPQHF. The CDR3 bases are TGTGCCAGCAGCTTTGGGACAGGGGATTTTGGTGGTCAGCCCCAGCATTTT.